This TCR beta chain was sequenced in a study of CD8+ T cells in alopecia areata. The CDR3 extends over 15 amino acids. With 1 base removed from V and 0 bases from J, the gap between germline ends came to 9 bases. The germline CDR1 and CDR2 sequences are GTSNPN and SVGIG (reference sequence). TCR sequencing used cDNA made by reverse transcription of extracted RNA. Here immunoSEQ multiplex PCR was the method, and the copy in TCRdb shows in-frame clones only, minus some. The sample lists 150,000 to 200,000 clones, roughly three fifths seen once, with around 3% in the top ten. As to treatment: oral pan-JAK inhibitor, 5-10 mg twice daily.

This TCR came from a human donor with alopecia areata. Specimen: CD4+ T cells sorted from blood, collected at week 4, from a patient treated with tofacitinib. The V gene is TRBV30, the J gene TRBJ1-4; D uncertain. CDR3 coding DNA: TGTGCCTGGAGTGCCCGACGAGCAACTAATGAAAAACTGTTTTTT. It translates to CAWSARRATNEKLFF.